Sequencing of this T cell receptor (beta chain) was carried out in a study of T cells after yellow fever vaccination. As TCR cDNA was made by 5'RACE template switching, a universal primer site and UMIs were added. TCRdb processed the 5' RACE reads anew with MiXCR; each CDR3 protein has one entry. The sample consists of about 330,000 distinct CDR3 sequences, approximately 8% of them appearing once. The CDR3 has 14 amino acids. The germline V and J ends were trimmed by 7 bases and 1 base, with 12 bases remaining between them. Germline values: CDR1 SGHAT, CDR2 FQNNGV. General study points: Post-booster reappearance was seen for most primary-vaccination clones (around 97% CD4, around 88% CD8).

Comments on this clonotype: The antigen remains undetermined.

The sequencing used PBMCs, collected around 45 days after the first yellow fever vaccination. The clonotype comes from a man aged 18 to 29 who received the YFV17D yellow fever vaccine. V is TRBV11-2 and J is TRBJ2-3, with unresolved D. The CDR3 sequence is CASTLNSGTDTQYF. In DNA, the CDR3 is TGTGCCAGCACCCTGAATTCGGGCACAGATACGCAGTATTTT.